These 27 T cell receptor beta chains originate from one sample sequenced in a study of blood T cells in healthy people across ages. The authors ran a second PCR of about 6 to 11 cycles using a sample-barcoded 5' primer and a J-beta primer mix. TCRdb passed the 5' RACE reads through MiXCR, listing each CDR3 protein once. Altogether roughly 800,000 distinct CDR3 sequences are present, around a quarter being singletons, with the ten largest covering approximately 4%. The data also belong to a second study, concerning T cells of mothers and their children.

Sequencing was performed on blood. The source of these receptors is a boy under 18 in good health.

Points on this clonotype: The germline gene is not matched at one end of the junction; a read error may be the cause. The chain is built from TRBV12-3 or TRBV12-4 and TRBJ2-3; D is uncertain. This CDR3 has 12 amino acids. CDR3 nucleotides: TGTGCCAGCAGATTGGGAACCGATATGCAGTATTTT. Its protein product is CASRLGTDMQYF.

This clonotype was observed a handful of times. The chain has TRBV29-1 and TRBJ2-1; D gene uncertain. The germline gives CDR1 SQVTM, CDR2 ANQGSEA. V lost 5 bases, J lost 0 bases, and 11 bases lay in between. The CDR3 has 14 residues. CDR3 DNA sequence: TGCAGCGTTATACCAGGCAGCTCCTACAATGAGCAGTTCTTC. Its translation is CSVIPGSSYNEQFF.

This clonotype has only a few counts. The rearrangement joins TRBV6-5 to TRBJ2-4; 9 bases agree with TRBD1. CDR1 and CDR2 (germline): MNHEY, SVGAGI. This CDR3 has 14 residues. V lost 4 bases, J lost 7 bases, and 5 bases stayed unmatched. CDR3 nucleotide sequence: TGTGCCAGCAGTTTGGGACAGGGTGGCAACATTCAGTACTTC. It translates to CASSLGQGGNIQYF.

The sample holds a few counts of this clonotype. The V call is TRBV29-1, the J call TRBJ1-1, with D unclear. The CDR3 totals 12 residues. Germline CDR1 and CDR2: SQVTM and ANQGSEA. Trimming removed 4 bases at V and 5 bases at J, with 11 bases between. CDR3 residues: CSVGPFGTEAFF. In DNA, the CDR3 is TGCAGCGTTGGTCCTTTTGGGACTGAAGCTTTCTTT.

This chain joins TRBV4-2 and TRBJ1-4, with a weak D call TRBD1 (5 bases). V lost 0 bases to trimming and J lost 7 bases, with 24 bases between them. This CDR3 is built from 19 residues. From germline, CDR1 is LGHNA and CDR2 YNFKEQ. CDR3 DNA: TGTGCCAGCAGCCAAGATGGCCCCGGGGGGACGGGTATCTTTGAAAAACTGTTTTTT. It specifies CASSQDGPGGTGIFEKLFF.

This clonotype was seen more than once but under ten times. In DNA form, the CDR3 reads TGTGCCAGCAGCTTACTCCGGCTGGGTTACACAGATACGCAGTATTTT. Protein: CASSLLRLGYTDTQYF. The chain combines TRBV7-9 with TRBJ2-3; D is unresolved. The germline V gene has CDR1 SEHNR and CDR2 FQNEAQ (reference sequence). The V end lost 2 bases, the J end lost 2 bases, and 14 bases lay between the germline ends. The CDR3 is 16 amino acids. The full variable domain, rest sourced from reference TRBV7-9 and TRBJ2-3, is DTGVSQNPRHKITKRGQNVTFRCDPISEHNRLYWYRQTLGQGPEFLTYFQNEAQLEKSRLLSDRFSAERPKGSFSTLEIQRTEQGDSAMYLCASSLLRLGYTDTQYFGPGTRLTVL.

The chain uses TRBV7-9 and TRBJ2-7, with 7 bases that match TRBD1. The CDR3 loop spans 14 amino acids. After removal of 3 bases from V and 6 bases from J, the junction contained 8 bases not matched to a gene. Per the germline V gene, CDR1 is SEHNR and CDR2 is FQNEAQ (reference sequence). CDR3 protein: CASSFDREGTEQYF. As DNA, the CDR3 is TGTGCCAGCAGCTTTGACAGGGAAGGCACCGAGCAGTACTTC.

The chain employs TRBV6-2 or TRBV6-3 and TRBJ2-5; the D call may be TRBD1 or TRBD2 (5 bases each). The CDR3 runs 16 residues. In germline, CDR1 is MNHEY, CDR2 SVGEGT. V lost 5 bases and J lost 1, with 17 bases in between. CDR3 sequence (DNA): TGTGCCAGCAGTGGGGGACGGGGCAGTCTCCAAGAGACCCAGTACTTC. It encodes CASSGGRGSLQETQYF.

V usage is TRBV4-3 and J usage is TRBJ2-7; D might be TRBD1 (5 bases). Between the trimmed V and J ends, which lost 7 bases and 0 bases, there was a span of 13 bases. Germline lookup yields CDR1 LGHNA and CDR2 YSLEER. The CDR3 sequence is 14 residues long. CDR3: CASNRRQNSYEQYF. The CDR3, as DNA: TGCGCCAGCAACCGTCGACAGAACTCCTACGAGCAGTACTTC.

The rearrangement joins TRBV6-5 to TRBJ2-1; 9 positions match TRBD2. This CDR3 is 14 amino acids long. Germline CDR1 is MNHEY and CDR2 is SVGAGI. Trimming removed 6 bases from V and 5 bases from J; junction bases left unmatched: 5. This CDR3 is CASRRASGNNEQFF. The CDR3 DNA follows: TGTGCCAGCAGGAGGGCTAGCGGGAACAATGAGCAGTTCTTC.

This clonotype showed up many times. The chain employs TRBV7-2 and TRBJ2-7; 10 bases fit TRBD1. The CDR3 extends over 13 amino acids. Per germline, CDR1 SGHTA and CDR2 FQGNSA. V lost 6 bases, J lost 4 bases, and 3 bases stayed unmatched. CDR3 sequence reads: CASSPDRGYEQYF. CDR3 coding DNA: TGTGCCAGCAGTCCGGACAGGGGGTACGAGCAGTACTTC.

This clonotype has only a few counts. V and J are TRBV21-1 and TRBJ2-5. The end of the DNA aligns better with TRBJ2-7, so the J call may be wrong. TRBV21-1 is designated a pseudogene. The CDR3 loop spans 14 amino acids. The CDR3 here is CASSGLFTHYEQYF. The CDR3, as DNA: TGTGCCAGCAGCGGCCTCTTCACTCACTACGAGCAGTACTTC.

The rearrangement uses TRBV5-1 and TRBJ2-7; 11 nucleotides match TRBD2. The J call may be mistaken, given a closer DNA end match to TRBJ2-1. The CDR3 runs 15 residues. The germline CDR1 and CDR2 sequences are SGHRS and YFSETQ. This CDR3 reads CASSLTSGRGYEQFF. CDR3 in DNA: TGCGCCAGCAGCTTAACTAGCGGGAGAGGATATGAGCAGTTCTTC.

A few counts support this clonotype. The chain carries TRBV4-3 and TRBJ2-2; a weak D match, TRBD2 (7 bases). There are 18 residues in the CDR3. Trimming cost V 0 bases and J 3 bases, with 17 bases left between them. CDR1 LGHNA and CDR2 YSLEER come from the germline V gene. CDR3 amino acids: CASSQDRGGGADTGELFF. CDR3 DNA sequence: TGCGCCAGCAGCCAAGATCGCGGCGGGGGCGCGGACACCGGGGAGCTGTTTTTT.

This clonotype turned up a few times. This chain links TRBV16 with TRBJ1-2; D gene ambiguous. Trimming took off 8 bases at V and 2 bases at J, with 15 bases between the two ends. This CDR3 contains 14 residues. CDR1 is KGHSY and CDR2 is FQNENV in the germline V gene. Written as DNA, the CDR3 is TGTGCCAGCCGCCCCTCCGGGATCAACTATGGCTACACCTTC. This encodes CASRPSGINYGYTF.

This clonotype was counted only a few times. V and J are TRBV7-9 and TRBJ2-5; D could derive from TRBD1 or TRBD2 (5 bases each). Germline V lookup: CDR1 SEHNR, CDR2 FQNEAQ (reference sequence). This CDR3 has 14 amino acids. V lost 1 base and J lost 11, with 17 bases in between. DNA of the CDR3: TGTGCCAGCAGCTTAGAGGGAGCAGGGAGTGAGCAGTACTTC. Residues: CASSLEGAGSEQYF.

A few counts support this clonotype. The chain links TRBV3-1 to TRBJ2-7; D is possibly TRBD1 (6 bases). V dropped 3 bases and J dropped 7 bases, with 22 bases sitting between them. From germline, CDR1 is LGHDT and CDR2 YNNKEL (reference sequence). The CDR3 loop spans 16 amino acids. The CDR3 DNA follows: TGTGCCAGCAGCCAGACAAACAGGGACGTTTCTTGGGAGCAGTACTTC. This translates into CASSQTNRDVSWEQYF.

V is TRBV20-1 and J is TRBJ1-6; 11 bases are a match to TRBD1. The CDR3 spans 17 residues. The V and J ends lost 5 bases and 0 bases, in that order; junction bases with no gene match: 6. Germline loops: CDR1 DFQATT, CDR2 SNEGSKA (reference sequence). CDR3 nucleotides: TGCAGTGCTCAACGGGACAGGGGGAGCTCCTATAATTCACCCCTCCACTTT. Protein: CSAQRDRGSSYNSPLHF.

Only a few counts were recorded for this clonotype. The chain is built from TRBV29-1 and TRBJ2-5; D may match TRBD1 or TRBD2 (5 bases each). CDR1 is SQVTM, CDR2 ANQGSEA, per germline. The CDR3 has 15 residues. Trimming took 0 bases from V and 5 from J, leaving 16 bases between them. The CDR3 loop is CSVEDHDRSGETQYF. CDR3 sequence (DNA): TGCAGCGTTGAAGATCATGACAGATCGGGGGAGACCCAGTACTTC.

The chain recombines TRBV6-2 or TRBV6-3 with TRBJ2-5, with D possibly called TRBD1 or TRBD2 (5 bases each). The end of the DNA fits TRBJ2-1 better, so the J call may be wrong. Germline CDR1 is MNHEY and CDR2 is SVGEGT. This CDR3 region has 14 residues. CDR3 sequence (DNA): TGTGCCAGCAGTTACCGGGGCACGTGGAATGAGCAGTTCTTC. It translates to CASSYRGTWNEQFF.

The chain carries TRBV29-1 and TRBJ2-7; 7 bases map to TRBD1. The tail of the sequence fits TRBJ2-5 better, so the J call may be wrong. The germline gives CDR1 SQVTM, CDR2 ANQGSEA. The CDR3 is 13 amino acids. The chain's CDR3 is CSVYRGIRETQYF. Here the CDR3 DNA reads TGCAGCGTGTACAGGGGAATACGCGAGACCCAGTACTTC.

This clonotype was seen a handful of times. The chain has TRBV27 and TRBJ1-5; possible D gene TRBD1, 6 bases. CDR1 is MNHEY and CDR2 is SMNVEV in the germline V gene (reference sequence). The length of the CDR3 is 18 residues. The V end lost 3 bases, the J end lost 2 bases, and 20 bases lay between the germline ends. In nucleotides, the CDR3 is TGTGCCAGCAGTTTGACAGGCCCCCCGACGGGAGGCAATCAGCCCCAGCATTTT. This codes for CASSLTGPPTGGNQPQHF.

This clonotype was observed many times. The rearrangement joins TRBV4-3 to TRBJ2-4; the match to TRBD2 covers 9 bases. There are 15 residues in the CDR3. Trimming at V came to 2 bases and at J to 6 bases, leaving 5 bases not matched to a gene. Germline loops: CDR1 LGHNA, CDR2 YSLEER. The CDR3 loop reads CASSQSGTSRNIQYF. CDR3 in DNA: TGCGCCAGCAGCCAATCTGGGACTAGCCGAAACATTCAGTACTTC.

This clonotype was found a few times. Written as DNA, the CDR3 is TGTGCCAGCAGCTCGTCCGGGACCTATGCGCCAGGTGGGGCCAACGTCCTGACTTTC. Protein sequence: CASSSSGTYAPGGANVLTF. The V gene is TRBV7-2, the J gene TRBJ2-6; tentatively, D is TRBD1 or TRBD2 (5 bases each). Germline V lookup: CDR1 SGHTA, CDR2 FQGNSA. The V gene lost 4 bases and the J gene lost 3 bases, with 22 bases spanning the gap. This CDR3 contains 19 residues.

The gene calls are TRBV7-2 and TRBJ2-7, with 11 bases aligning to TRBD2. The CDR3 is made up of 13 amino acids. Per the germline V gene, CDR1 is SGHTA and CDR2 is FQGNSA. The junction had 3 bases not matched to a gene; V was cut back by 5 bases and J by 6 bases. Here the CDR3 reads CASSVGTSGEQYF. The DNA of the CDR3 is TGTGCCAGCAGCGTCGGGACTAGCGGCGAGCAGTACTTC.

This rearrangement joins TRBV11-2 to TRBJ1-1; D gene unclear. Germline CDR1 reads SGHAT; CDR2 reads FQNNGV. This CDR3 has 14 residues. With 0 bases removed from V and 1 base from J, the gap between germline ends came to 6 bases. CDR3: CASSLDPQNTEAFF. CDR3 nucleotide sequence: TGTGCCAGCAGCTTAGATCCACAGAACACTGAAGCTTTCTTT.

The genes are TRBV5-6 and TRBJ2-7, with D hard to call. V lost 3 bases, J lost 4 bases, and 17 bases lay in between. The germline CDR1 and CDR2 sequences are SGHDT and YYEEEE. The CDR3 contains 15 residues. Here the CDR3 reads CASSSFGSGYYEQYF. The CDR3, as DNA: TGTGCCAGCAGCTCCTTTGGGTCAGGATATTACGAGCAGTACTTC.